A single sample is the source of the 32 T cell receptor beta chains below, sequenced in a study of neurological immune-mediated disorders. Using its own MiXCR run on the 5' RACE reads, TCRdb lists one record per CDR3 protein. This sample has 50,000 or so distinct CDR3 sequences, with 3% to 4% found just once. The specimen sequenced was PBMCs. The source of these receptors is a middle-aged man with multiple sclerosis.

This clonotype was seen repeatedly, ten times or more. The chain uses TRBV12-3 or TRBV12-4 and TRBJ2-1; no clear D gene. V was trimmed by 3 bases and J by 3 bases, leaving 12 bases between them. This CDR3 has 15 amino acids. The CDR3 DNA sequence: TGTGCCAGCAGTTTCGGGCAGTTGAACTACAATGAGCAGTTCTTC. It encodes CASSFGQLNYNEQFF.

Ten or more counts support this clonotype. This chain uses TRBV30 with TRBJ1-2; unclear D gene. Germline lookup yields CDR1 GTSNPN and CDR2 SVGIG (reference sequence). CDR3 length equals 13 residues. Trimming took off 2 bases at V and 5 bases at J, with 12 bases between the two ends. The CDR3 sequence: CAWSLAGGYGYTF. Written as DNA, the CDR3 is TGTGCCTGGAGTCTTGCAGGTGGATATGGCTACACCTTC.

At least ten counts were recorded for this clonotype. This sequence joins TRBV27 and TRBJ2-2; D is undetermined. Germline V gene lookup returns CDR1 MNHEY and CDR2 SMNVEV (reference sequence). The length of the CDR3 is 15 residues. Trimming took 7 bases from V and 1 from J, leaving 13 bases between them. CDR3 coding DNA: TGTGCCAGCAAGCAGAGCTACATGAACACCGGGGAGCTGTTTTTT. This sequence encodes CASKQSYMNTGELFF.

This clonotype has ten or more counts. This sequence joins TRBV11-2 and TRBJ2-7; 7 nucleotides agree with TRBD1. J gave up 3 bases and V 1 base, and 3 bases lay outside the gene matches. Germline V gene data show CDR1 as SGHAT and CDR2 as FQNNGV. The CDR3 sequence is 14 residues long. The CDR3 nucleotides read TGTGCCAGCAGCTTAGGGACAGGTTTCTACGAGCAGTACTTC. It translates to CASSLGTGFYEQYF.

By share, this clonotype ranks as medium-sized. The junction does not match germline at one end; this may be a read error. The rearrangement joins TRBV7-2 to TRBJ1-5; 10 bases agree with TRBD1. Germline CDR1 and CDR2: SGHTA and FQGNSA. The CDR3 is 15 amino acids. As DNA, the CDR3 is TGTGCCAGCAGCTCCGGGACAGGGGCGGTTCAGCCCCAGAATTTT. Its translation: CASSSGTGAVQPQNF.

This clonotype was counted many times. The CDR3: CASSLGRVNTIYF. DNA for the CDR3: TGTGCCAGCAGCTTAGGTCGTGTAAACACCATATATTTT. This rearrangement joins TRBV7-2 to TRBJ1-3; no clear D gene. V was clipped by 1 base and J by 6 bases, with 7 bases between them. Germline lookup yields CDR1 SGHTA and CDR2 FQGNSA. The CDR3 has 13 residues.

CDR3 bases: TGTGCCAGCAGTATGACAGGGGGCGAGGGAGAGACCCAGTACTTC. This gives the protein CASSMTGGEGETQYF. The chain recombines TRBV12-3 or TRBV12-4 with TRBJ2-5, with 10 bases identical to TRBD1. V was clipped by 5 bases and J by 4 bases; unmatched bases: 7. The CDR3 extends over 15 amino acids.

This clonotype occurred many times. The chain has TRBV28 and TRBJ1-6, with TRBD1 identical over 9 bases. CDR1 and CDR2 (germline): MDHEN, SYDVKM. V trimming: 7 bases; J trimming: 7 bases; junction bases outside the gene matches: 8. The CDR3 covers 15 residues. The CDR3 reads CASTPGQGGNSPLHF. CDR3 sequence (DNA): TGTGCCAGCACCCCGGGACAGGGAGGCAATTCACCCCTCCACTTT.

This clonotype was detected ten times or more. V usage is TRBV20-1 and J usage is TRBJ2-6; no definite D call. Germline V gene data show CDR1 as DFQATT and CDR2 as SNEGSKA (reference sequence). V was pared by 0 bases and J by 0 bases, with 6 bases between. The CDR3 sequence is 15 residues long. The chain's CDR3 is CSAREGSSGANVLTF. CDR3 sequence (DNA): TGCAGTGCTAGAGAGGGCAGCTCTGGGGCCAACGTCCTGACTTTC.

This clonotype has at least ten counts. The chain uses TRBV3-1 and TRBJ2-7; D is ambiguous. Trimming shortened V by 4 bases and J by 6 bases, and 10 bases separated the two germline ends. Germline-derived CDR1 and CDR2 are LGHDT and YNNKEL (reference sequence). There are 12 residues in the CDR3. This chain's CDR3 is CASSLIKGEQYF. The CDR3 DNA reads TGTGCCAGCAGCCTGATAAAGGGCGAGCAGTACTTC.

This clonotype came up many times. The CDR3 spells CASSQDWDRVTFF. The CDR3 DNA is TGTGCCAGCAGCCAAGATTGGGACAGGGTGACGTTCTTC. This chain joins TRBV14 and TRBJ2-1; 9 bases map to TRBD1. This CDR3 is built from 13 residues. CDR1 is SGHDN and CDR2 is FVKESK in the germline V gene. Trimming removed 0 bases from V and 15 bases from J; junction bases left unmatched: 6.

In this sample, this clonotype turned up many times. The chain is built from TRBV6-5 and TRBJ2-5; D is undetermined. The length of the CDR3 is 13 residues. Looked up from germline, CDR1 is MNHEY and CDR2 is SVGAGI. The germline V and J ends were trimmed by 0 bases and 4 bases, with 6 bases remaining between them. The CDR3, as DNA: TGTGCCAGCAGTTACTCGGTCGGAGAGACCCAGTACTTC. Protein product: CASSYSVGETQYF.

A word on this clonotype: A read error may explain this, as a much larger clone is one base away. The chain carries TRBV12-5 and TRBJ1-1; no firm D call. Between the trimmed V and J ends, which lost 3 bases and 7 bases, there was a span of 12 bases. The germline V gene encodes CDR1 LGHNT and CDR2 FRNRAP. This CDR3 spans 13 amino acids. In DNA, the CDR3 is TGTGCTAGTGGTTTAGGGAAGACAAATGAAGCTTTCTTT. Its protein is CASGLGKTNEAFF.

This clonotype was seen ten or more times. The CDR3, as DNA: TGTGCCAGCAGGGATCTCAACACTGAAGCTTTCTTT. The encoded protein is CASRDLNTEAFF. The rearrangement joins TRBV7-9 to TRBJ1-1; no clear D gene. CDR3 length: 12 amino acids. V was cut by 6 bases and J by 2 bases, with 7 bases left in between. Germline CDR1 and CDR2: SEHNR and FQNEAQ (reference sequence).

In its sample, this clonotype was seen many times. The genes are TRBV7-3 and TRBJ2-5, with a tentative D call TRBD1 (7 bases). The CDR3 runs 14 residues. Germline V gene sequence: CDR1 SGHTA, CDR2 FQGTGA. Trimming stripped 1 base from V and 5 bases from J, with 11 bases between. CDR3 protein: CASSLMAGGETQYF. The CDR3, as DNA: TGTGCCAGCAGCTTAATGGCAGGGGGGGAGACCCAGTACTTC.

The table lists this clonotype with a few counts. This chain's CDR3 is CASSLGWSGDEQYF. The CDR3 DNA is TGTGCCAGCAGCTTGGGATGGTCGGGAGACGAGCAGTACTTC. The V call is TRBV5-4, the J call TRBJ2-7; a possible D gene is TRBD2 (6 bases). In germline, CDR1 is SGHNT, CDR2 YYREEE (reference sequence). CDR3 size: 14 residues. V shed 0 bases and J shed 5 bases, with 12 bases lying between them.

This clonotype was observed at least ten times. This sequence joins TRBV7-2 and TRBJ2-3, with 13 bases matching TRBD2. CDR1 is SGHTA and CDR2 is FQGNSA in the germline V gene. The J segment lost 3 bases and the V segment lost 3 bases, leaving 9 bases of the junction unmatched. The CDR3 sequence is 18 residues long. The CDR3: CASSFATSGGAGTDTQYF. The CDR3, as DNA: TGTGCCAGCAGCTTTGCAACTAGCGGGGGGGCCGGGACAGATACGCAGTATTTT.

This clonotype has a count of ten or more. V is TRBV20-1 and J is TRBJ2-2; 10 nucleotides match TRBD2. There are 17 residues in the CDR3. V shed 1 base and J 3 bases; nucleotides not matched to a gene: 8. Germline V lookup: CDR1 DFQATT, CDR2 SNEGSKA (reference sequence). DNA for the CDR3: TGCAGTGCTAGAGCCGCTAGCGGGGGATCCTACACCGGGGAGCTGTTTTTT. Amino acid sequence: CSARAASGGSYTGELFF.

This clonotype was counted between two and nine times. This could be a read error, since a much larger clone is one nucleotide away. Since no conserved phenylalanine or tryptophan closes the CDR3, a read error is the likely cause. Here the CDR3 reads CASSRRGAGSPLHI. In nucleotides, the CDR3 is TGTGCCAGCAGCAGGCGGGGCGCAGGTTCACCCCTCCACATT. This chain joins TRBV12-3 or TRBV12-4 and TRBJ1-6, with a weak D call TRBD1 (5 bases). V lost 6 bases to trimming and J lost 9 bases, with 15 bases between them. This CDR3 has 14 residues.

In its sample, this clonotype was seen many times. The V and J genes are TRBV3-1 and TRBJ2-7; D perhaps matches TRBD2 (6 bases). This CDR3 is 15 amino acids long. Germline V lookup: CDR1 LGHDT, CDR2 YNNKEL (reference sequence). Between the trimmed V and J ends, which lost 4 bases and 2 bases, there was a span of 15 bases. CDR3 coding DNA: TGTGCCAGCAGCCCTGCCCCGGGGGTTACCTACGAGCAGTACTTC. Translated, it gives CASSPAPGVTYEQYF.

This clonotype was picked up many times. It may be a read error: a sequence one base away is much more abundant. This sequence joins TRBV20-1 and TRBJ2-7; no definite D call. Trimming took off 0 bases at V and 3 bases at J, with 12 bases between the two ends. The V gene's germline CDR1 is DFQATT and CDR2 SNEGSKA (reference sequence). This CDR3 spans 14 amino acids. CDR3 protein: CSARDRKKIYEQYF. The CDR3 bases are TGCAGTGCTAGAGATAGAAAAAAAATCTACGAGCAGTACTTC.

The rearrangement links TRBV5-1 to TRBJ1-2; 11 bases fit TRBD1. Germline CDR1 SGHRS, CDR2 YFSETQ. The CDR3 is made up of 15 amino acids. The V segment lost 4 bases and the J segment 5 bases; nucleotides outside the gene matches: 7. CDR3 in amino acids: CASSEGTGGFYGYTF. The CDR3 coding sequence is TGCGCCAGCAGCGAGGGGACAGGGGGTTTTTATGGCTACACCTTC.

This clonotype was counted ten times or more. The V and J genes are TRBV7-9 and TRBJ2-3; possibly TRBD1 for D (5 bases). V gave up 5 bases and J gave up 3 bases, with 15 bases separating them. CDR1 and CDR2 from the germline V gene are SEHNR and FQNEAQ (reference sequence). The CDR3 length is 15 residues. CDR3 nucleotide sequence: TGTGCCAGCAGCCCAAGCCTTGACAGTACAGATACGCAGTATTTT. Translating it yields CASSPSLDSTDTQYF. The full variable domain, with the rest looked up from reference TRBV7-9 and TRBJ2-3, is DTGVSQNPRHKITKRGQNVTFRCDPISEHNRLYWYRQTLGQGPEFLTYFQNEAQLEKSRLLSDRFSAERPKGSFSTLEIQRTEQGDSAMYLCASSPSLDSTDTQYFGPGTRLTVL.

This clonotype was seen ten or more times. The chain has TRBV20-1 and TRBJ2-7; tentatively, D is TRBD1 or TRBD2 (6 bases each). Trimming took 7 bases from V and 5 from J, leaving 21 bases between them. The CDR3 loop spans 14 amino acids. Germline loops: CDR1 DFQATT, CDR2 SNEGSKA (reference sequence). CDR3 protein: CSVEGGLGIHEQYF. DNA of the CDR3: TGCAGTGTAGAAGGGGGGCTAGGGATCCACGAGCAGTACTTC.

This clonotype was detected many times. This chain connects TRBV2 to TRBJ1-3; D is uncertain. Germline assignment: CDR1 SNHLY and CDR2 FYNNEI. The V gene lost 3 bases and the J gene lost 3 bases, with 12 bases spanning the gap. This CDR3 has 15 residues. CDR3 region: CASSDTGRSGNTIYF. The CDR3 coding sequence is TGTGCCAGCAGTGATACCGGTCGAAGTGGAAACACCATATATTTT.

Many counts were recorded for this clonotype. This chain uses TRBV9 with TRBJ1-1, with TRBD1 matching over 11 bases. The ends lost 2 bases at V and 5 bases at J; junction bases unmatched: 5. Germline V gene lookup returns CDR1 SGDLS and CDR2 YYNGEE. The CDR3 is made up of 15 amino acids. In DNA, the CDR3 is TGTGCCAGCAGCGTTTCCGGGACAGGGGGAACTGAAGCTTTCTTT. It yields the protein CASSVSGTGGTEAFF.

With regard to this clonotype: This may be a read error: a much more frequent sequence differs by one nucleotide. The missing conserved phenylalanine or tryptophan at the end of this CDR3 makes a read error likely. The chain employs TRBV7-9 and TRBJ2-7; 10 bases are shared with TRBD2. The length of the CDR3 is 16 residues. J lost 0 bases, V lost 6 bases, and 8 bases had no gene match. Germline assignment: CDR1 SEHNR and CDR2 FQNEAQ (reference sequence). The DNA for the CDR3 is TGTGCCAGCAGTCCTATTAGCGGGGGGAACTCCTACGAGCAGTACATC. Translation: CASSPISGGNSYEQYI.

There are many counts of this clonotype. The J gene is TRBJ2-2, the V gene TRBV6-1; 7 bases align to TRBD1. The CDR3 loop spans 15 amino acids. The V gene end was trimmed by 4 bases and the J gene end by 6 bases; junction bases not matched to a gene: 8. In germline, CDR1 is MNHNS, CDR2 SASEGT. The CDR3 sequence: CASSAGRGPAGELFF. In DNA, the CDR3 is TGTGCCAGCAGTGCGGGTAGGGGGCCGGCCGGGGAGCTGTTTTTT.

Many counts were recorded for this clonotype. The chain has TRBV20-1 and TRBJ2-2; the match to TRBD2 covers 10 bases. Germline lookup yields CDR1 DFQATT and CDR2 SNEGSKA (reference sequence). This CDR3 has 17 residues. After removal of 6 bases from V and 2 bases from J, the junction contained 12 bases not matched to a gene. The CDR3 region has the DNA TGCAGTGCCCGATTAATAGCGGGGGGCGCCAACACCGGGGAGCTGTTTTTT. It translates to CSARLIAGGANTGELFF.

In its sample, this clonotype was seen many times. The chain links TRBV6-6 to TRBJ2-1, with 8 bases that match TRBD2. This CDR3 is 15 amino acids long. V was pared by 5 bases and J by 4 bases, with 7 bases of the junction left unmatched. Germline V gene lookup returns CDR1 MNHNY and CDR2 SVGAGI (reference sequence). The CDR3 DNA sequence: TGTGCCAGCAGTCCCGGGGGGGGGGATTACAATGAGCAGTTCTTC. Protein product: CASSPGGGDYNEQFF.

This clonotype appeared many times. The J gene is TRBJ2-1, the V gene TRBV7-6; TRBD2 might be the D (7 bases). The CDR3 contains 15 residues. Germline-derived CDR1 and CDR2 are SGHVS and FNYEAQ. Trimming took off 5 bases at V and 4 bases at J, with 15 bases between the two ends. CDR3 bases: TGTGCCAGCAGCGAGGGGGGAGGGGGTTACAATGAGCAGTTCTTC. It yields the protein CASSEGGGGYNEQFF.

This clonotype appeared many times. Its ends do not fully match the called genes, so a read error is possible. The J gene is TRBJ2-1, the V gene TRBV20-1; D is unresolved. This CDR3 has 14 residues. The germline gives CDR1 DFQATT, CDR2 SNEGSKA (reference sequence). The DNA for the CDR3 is TGCAGTGCCAGAGCGACACCGCATTACAATGAGCAGTTCTTC. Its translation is CSARATPHYNEQFF.